These 27 T cell receptor beta chains were all obtained from the same sample, sequenced in a study of T cells after yellow fever vaccination. MiXCR was run by TCRdb on the 5' RACE reads, yielding one entry per CDR3 protein. The sample consists of hundreds of thousands of distinct CDR3 sequences, 13% of them appearing once. Sample: PBMCs, taken on the day of the yellow fever booster vaccination. These receptors all stem from a man younger than 40 who received the YFV17D yellow fever vaccine.

Only a few counts were recorded for this clonotype. The CDR3 nucleotides read TGTGCCAGCAGTTACTTATTCACCGGGACCCGCAATGAGCAGTTCTTC. Amino acids: CASSYLFTGTRNEQFF. This rearrangement joins TRBV6-2 or TRBV6-3 to TRBJ2-1; D may match TRBD1 or TRBD2 (5 bases each). The germline CDR1 and CDR2 sequences are MNHEY and SVGEGT. CDR3 size: 16 residues. V lost 1 base to trimming and J lost 6 bases, with 16 bases between them.

The chain combines TRBV6-1 with TRBJ1-5; no reliable D call. Germline CDR1 reads MNHNS; CDR2 reads SASEGT. The V end lost 6 bases, the J end lost 0 bases, and 6 bases lay between the germline ends. CDR3 length equals 13 residues. In DNA, the CDR3 is TGTGCCAGCAGGCAATATAGCAATCAGCCCCAGCATTTT. Its protein is CASRQYSNQPQHF.

This rearrangement joins TRBV6-5 to TRBJ1-4; D might be TRBD1 (5 bases). The germline V and J ends were trimmed by 0 bases and 10 bases, with 6 bases remaining between them. This CDR3 region has 12 residues. Germline lookup yields CDR1 MNHEY and CDR2 SVGAGI. CDR3 in amino acids: CASSYSGGKLFF. The CDR3 nucleotides are TGTGCCAGCAGTTACTCTGGGGGAAAACTGTTTTTT.

The V call is TRBV7-2, the J call TRBJ2-7, with 9 bases matching TRBD1. Losses at the gene ends were 4 bases for V and 4 bases for J; bases not matched to a gene: 8. Germline V lookup: CDR1 SGHTA, CDR2 FQGNSA. The CDR3 length is 15 residues. CDR3 in DNA: TGTGCCAGCAGCTCCCGGGACAGGGAGGGATACGAGCAGTACTTC. It yields the protein CASSSRDREGYEQYF.

This clonotype was seen more than once but under ten times. V and J are TRBV18 and TRBJ1-1; 7 nucleotides agree with TRBD1. The CDR3 extends over 18 amino acids. Germline V lookup: CDR1 KGHSH, CDR2 LQKENI. J lost 0 bases, V lost 4 bases, and 14 bases had no gene match. CDR3 in amino acids: CASSLLQGTLQLNTEAFF. The CDR3 coding sequence is TGTGCCAGCTCACTATTACAGGGGACGCTTCAATTGAACACTGAAGCTTTCTTT.

The chain joins TRBV6-4 to TRBJ2-1; D is perhaps TRBD2 (6 bases). V dropped 8 bases and J dropped 1 base, with 9 bases sitting between them. The CDR3 is 13 residues long. In germline, CDR1 is MRHNA, CDR2 SNTAGT. CDR3 in DNA: TGTGCCAGCCCTAGCGTATCCTACAATGAGCAGTTCTTC. This sequence encodes CASPSVSYNEQFF.

The chain uses TRBV18 and TRBJ2-5, with 9 bases that match TRBD1. CDR1 KGHSH and CDR2 LQKENI come from the germline V gene. The CDR3 runs to 15 residues. Trimming at V came to 3 bases and at J to 7 bases, leaving 9 bases not matched to a gene. CDR3 residues: CASSPGQGGSGTQYF. CDR3 in DNA: TGTGCCAGCTCACCGGGACAGGGAGGTTCGGGGACCCAGTACTTC. The full variable domain, in which reference TRBV18 and TRBJ2-5 provide the parts outside the CDR3, is NAGVMQNPRHLVRRRGQEARLRCSPMKGHSHVYWYRQLPEEGLKFMVYLQKENIIDESGMPKERFSAEFPKEGPSILRIQQVVRGDSAAYFCASSPGQGGSGTQYFGPGTRLLVL.

This clonotype was seen a handful of times. The CDR3 reads CASSNGQSTDTQYF. CDR3 coding DNA: TGTGCCAGCAGCAATGGGCAGAGCACAGATACGCAGTATTTT. This rearrangement joins TRBV7-3 to TRBJ2-3; D is unresolved. The V gene lost 5 bases and the J gene lost 0 bases, with 9 bases spanning the gap. This CDR3 comprises 14 residues. Germline V gene data show CDR1 as SGHTA and CDR2 as FQGTGA. Full variable domain (rest looked up from reference TRBV7-3 and TRBJ2-3): GAGVSQTPSNKVTEKGKYVELRCDPISGHTALYWYRQSLGQGPEFLIYFQGTGAADDSGLPNDRFFAVRPEGSVSTLKIQRTERGDSAVYLCASSNGQSTDTQYFGPGTRLTVL.

The J gene is TRBJ2-7, the V gene TRBV19; 8 bases match TRBD1. The CDR3 consists of 12 residues. After removal of 4 bases from V and 8 bases from J, the junction contained 4 bases not matched to a gene. The V gene's germline CDR1 is LNHDA and CDR2 SQIVND (reference sequence). The CDR3 DNA sequence: TGTGCCAGTAGTAGACAGGGGAATCAGCAGTACTTC. Its protein is CASSRQGNQQYF.

V usage is TRBV28 and J usage is TRBJ2-1, with TRBD2 identical over 10 bases. With 10 bases clipped from V and 7 bases from J, the junction kept 25 bases outside the gene matches. The CDR3 has 19 residues. Germline assignment: CDR1 MDHEN and CDR2 SYDVKM. The CDR3 here is CAKGRGGQKGLAAGNEQFF. The CDR3 bases are TGTGCCAAAGGGAGGGGGGGACAGAAAGGACTAGCGGCCGGGAATGAGCAGTTCTTC.

This chain connects TRBV28 to TRBJ2-1; D unclear. Germline V gene sequence: CDR1 MDHEN, CDR2 SYDVKM. The CDR3 consists of 13 residues. The V gene lost 5 bases and the J gene lost 5 bases, with 10 bases spanning the gap. The CDR3 region has the DNA TGTGCCAGCAGTCCACGGACCCACAATGAGCAGTTCTTC. Translated: CASSPRTHNEQFF.

This clonotype occurred a few times. The chain employs TRBV4-3 and TRBJ2-4, with 8 bases that match TRBD1. CDR1 and CDR2 (germline): LGHNA, YSLEER. V lost 6 bases and J lost 0; bases outside the gene matches: 4. This CDR3 has 15 amino acids. This CDR3 reads CASSDRGKAKNIQYF. CDR3 nucleotide sequence: TGCGCCAGCAGTGACAGGGGAAAAGCCAAAAACATTCAGTACTTC.

This clonotype has a handful of counts. This chain uses TRBV28 with TRBJ2-1, with TRBD1 matching 9 bases. The CDR3 sequence is 16 residues long. Trimming removed 6 bases from V and 5 bases from J; junction bases left unmatched: 11. Looked up from germline, CDR1 is MDHEN and CDR2 is SYDVKM. CDR3 amino acids: CASSNLGTGTDNEQFF. The DNA of the CDR3 is TGTGCCAGCAGCAACCTCGGGACAGGGACGGACAATGAGCAGTTCTTC.

This clonotype occurred many times. The chain's CDR3 is CASSPDFQETQYF. DNA of the CDR3: TGCGCCAGCAGCCCGGATTTCCAAGAGACCCAGTACTTC. This chain uses TRBV5-1 with TRBJ2-5; D gene ambiguous. Germline CDR1 SGHRS, CDR2 YFSETQ. Trimming took 4 bases from V and 1 from J, leaving 8 bases between them. The CDR3 totals 13 residues.

The V and J genes are TRBV12-3 or TRBV12-4 and TRBJ2-1; TRBD2 matches at 9 bases. Trimming took 5 bases from V and 6 from J; bases not matched to a gene: 20. CDR3 length: 19 amino acids. The CDR3 sequence is CASSPRLSPGGRVSNEQFF. CDR3 bases: TGTGCCAGCAGTCCACGACTTTCCCCGGGCGGGAGGGTGAGCAATGAGCAGTTCTTC.

The chain has TRBV7-3 and TRBJ2-3, with TRBD2 matching over 8 bases. This CDR3 is 16 amino acids long. Germline V gene sequence: CDR1 SGHTA, CDR2 FQGTGA. The V and J ends lost 3 bases and 4 bases, in that order; junction bases with no gene match: 9. The CDR3 spells CASSFLTSAEADTQYF. For the CDR3, the DNA is TGTGCCAGCAGCTTTCTGACTAGCGCGGAGGCAGATACGCAGTATTTT.

This clonotype was counted a few times. V usage is TRBV7-9 and J usage is TRBJ2-1; D perhaps matches TRBD2 (6 bases). The V end lost 5 bases, the J end lost 9 bases, and 17 bases lay between the germline ends. The CDR3 extends over 14 amino acids. Germline V gives CDR1 SEHNR, CDR2 FQNEAQ (reference sequence). CDR3 DNA sequence: TGTGCCAGCAGCCGCCGGGACTTTCCTCGTGAGCAGTTCTTC. Encoded protein: CASSRRDFPREQFF. Drawing the rest from reference TRBV7-9 and TRBJ2-1, the complete variable domain is DTGVSQNPRHKITKRGQNVTFRCDPISEHNRLYWYRQTLGQGPEFLTYFQNEAQLEKSRLLSDRFSAERPKGSFSTLEIQRTEQGDSAMYLCASSRRDFPREQFFGPGTRLTVL.

This clonotype was counted a few times. This chain joins TRBV4-3 and TRBJ2-1; D uncertain. Germline assignment: CDR1 LGHNA and CDR2 YSLEER. V was clipped by 3 bases and J by 10 bases, with 10 bases between them. The CDR3 consists of 12 residues. CDR3 residues: CASSHVVGEQFF. The CDR3 nucleotides are TGCGCCAGCAGCCATGTAGTGGGGGAGCAGTTCTTC.

Details on this clonotype: A read error may produce the germline difference seen at one junction end. The chain couples TRBV5-6 to TRBJ2-5, with 14 bases identical to TRBD2. The CDR3 contains 18 residues. Germline V gene sequence: CDR1 SGHDT, CDR2 YYEEEE. CDR3: CAISPGPGLAGEQETQYF. Written as DNA, the CDR3 is TGTGCCATCAGCCCCGGGCCGGGACTAGCGGGAGAACAAGAGACCCAGTACTTC.

In its sample, this clonotype was seen a few times. V and J are TRBV7-9 and TRBJ2-1, with unresolved D. CDR3 length: 13 amino acids. Deletions cut 1 base from V and 9 bases from J, with 10 bases between. Per germline, CDR1 SEHNR and CDR2 FQNEAQ (reference sequence). The CDR3 reads CASSLENLSEQFF. DNA for the CDR3: TGTGCCAGCAGCTTAGAGAATTTGTCTGAGCAGTTCTTC.

This clonotype was found a few times. The chain employs TRBV5-1 and TRBJ2-5; TRBD1 is a possible D gene (5 bases). Germline values: CDR1 SGHRS, CDR2 YFSETQ. This CDR3 has 15 amino acids. V lost 4 bases, J lost 5 bases, and 18 bases lay in between. The CDR3 bases are TGCGCCAGCAGCCCCAGGGTAGGATGGCAGGAGACCCAGTACTTC. The encoded protein is CASSPRVGWQETQYF.

This clonotype was observed at least ten times. The J gene is TRBJ2-1, the V gene TRBV28; 8 nucleotides line up with TRBD2. The germline CDR1 and CDR2 sequences are MDHEN and SYDVKM. Trimming cost V 2 bases and J 0 bases; bases outside gene matches: 3. CDR3 length: 16 residues. The CDR3 coding sequence is TGTGCCAGCAGTTTACTCGGGACTAGCTCCTACAATGAGCAGTTCTTC. Its protein is CASSLLGTSSYNEQFF. Combining the CDR3 with reference TRBV28 and TRBJ2-1 gives the whole variable domain DVKVTQSSRYLVKRTGEKVFLECVQDMDHENMFWYRQDPGLGLRLIYFSYDVKMKEKGDIPEGYSVSREKKERFSLILESASTNQTSMYLCASSLLGTSSYNEQFFGPGTRLTVL.

This chain connects TRBV27 to TRBJ2-7, with 7 positions matching TRBD2. Germline loops: CDR1 MNHEY, CDR2 SMNVEV (reference sequence). J was trimmed by 4 bases and V by 6 bases; bases with no gene match: 12. This CDR3 has 15 amino acids. CDR3 in amino acids: CASSQEGRGRYEQYF. The CDR3 bases are TGTGCCAGCAGCCAAGAGGGGCGGGGGAGATACGAGCAGTACTTC.

This clonotype was seen a few times. The chain joins TRBV12-3 or TRBV12-4 to TRBJ2-3, with D hard to call. The CDR3 length is 16 residues. V dropped 4 bases and J dropped 1 base, with 15 bases sitting between them. The DNA for the CDR3 is TGTGCCAGCAGTTCTGCCTTGAAGGCCGGCACAGATACGCAGTATTTT. As protein: CASSSALKAGTDTQYF.

This clonotype was counted only a few times. The chain is built from TRBV25-1 and TRBJ2-1, with D perhaps matching TRBD1 or TRBD2 (5 bases each). This CDR3 is 16 amino acids long. Trimming removed 2 bases from V and 2 bases from J, with 13 bases in between. In germline, CDR1 is MGHDK, CDR2 SYGVNS. Here the CDR3 DNA reads TGTGCCAGCAGTGAAGGTGGGGTGGGGGCCTACAATGAGCAGTTCTTC. Amino acid sequence: CASSEGGVGAYNEQFF. Full variable domain (remainder filled in from reference TRBV25-1 and TRBJ2-1): EADIYQTPRYLVIGTGKKITLECSQTMGHDKMYWYQQDPGMELHLIHYSYGVNSTEKGDLSSESTVSRIRTEHFPLTLESARPSHTSQYLCASSEGGVGAYNEQFFGPGTRLTVL.

The chain has TRBV12-3 or TRBV12-4 and TRBJ2-1, with D maybe TRBD1 (5 bases). This CDR3 is built from 15 residues. The V gene lost 6 bases and the J gene lost 7 bases, with 19 bases spanning the gap. The CDR3 region has the DNA TGTGCCAGCAGCTTGCGGACATCCAAGGTGAATGAGCAGTTCTTC. Translation gives CASSLRTSKVNEQFF.

This clonotype was seen more than once but under ten times. The chain carries TRBV29-1 and TRBJ2-2; D gene ambiguous. Per germline, CDR1 SQVTM and CDR2 ANQGSEA. Trimming pared 3 bases from V and 7 bases from J, leaving 12 bases between. CDR3 length: 13 amino acids. CDR3 in amino acids: CSVDSEVIGELFF. CDR3 DNA: TGCAGCGTTGACAGCGAGGTCATCGGGGAGCTGTTTTTT.